In its sample, the clone carrying this TCR beta chain ranks as large (0.1 to 1%). Its antigen remains unidentified. Assay: immunoSEQ multiplex PCR; the TCRdb copy retains only in-frame clones and omits some. In the table there are more than 4,000 clones, around 40% of which are singletons. This sample is drawn from a study of Tregs in tolerant kidney transplant recipients. About the study: After 6 to 7 days with irradiated graft donor PBMCs, CFSE-labeled recipient PBMCs were FACS-sorted.

Overall study results and limits: Biological reproducibility was not directly addressed, but technical replication error appeared minimal. Expanding Tregs on activated donor B cells appeared to best identify donor-specific TCRbeta clones.

The CDR3 consists of 15 residues. Per the germline V gene, CDR1 is SGHRS and CDR2 is YFSETQ. The V and J ends lost 4 bases and 4 bases, in that order; junction bases with no gene match: 5. The rearrangement uses TRBV5-1 and TRBJ1-6; 7 bases align to TRBD1. The TCR originated in a human donor in good health. The sample consisted of CD8+ T cells from blood cultured with allogeneic cells. CDR3 amino acids: CASSPGTEYNSPLHF. Here the CDR3 DNA reads TGCGCCAGCAGCCCCGGGACAGAATATAATTCACCCCTCCACTTT.